This T cell receptor beta chain is from a study of OX40 agonist ivuxolimab in advanced cancers. Notes on the research overall: The costimulatory receptor OX40 (CD134) was targeted by ivuxolimab, a fully human IgG2 agonistic monoclonal antibody. Of the roughly 51 patients in dose escalation, about 20 had hepatocellular carcinoma, about 15 had melanoma, 9 had renal cell carcinoma and 9 had head and neck cancer. The paper describes the monotherapy dose-escalation part (N of about 47 patients) of the phase I trial of ivuxolimab. Patients were allowed to have had prior anti-PD-1, anti-PD-L1 or anti-CTLA-4 therapy, and around two fifths of the dose-escalation patients had been treated with checkpoint inhibitors. Intravenous ivuxolimab was administered to patients every 2 weeks at six dose levels: 0.01, 0.1, 0.3, 1.5, 3 and 10 mg/kg. Three dose-escalation patients achieved partial responses, one with hepatocellular carcinoma and two with cutaneous melanoma. In the dose-escalation cohort, 82.7% of patients were male, and the mean age was approximately 64 years, with a range of about 23 to 90. Peripheral TCRbeta sequencing aimed to test whether ivuxolimab altered TCR sequence diversity and caused clonal T-cell expansion. Paper-wide results and their limitations: At doses of 0.1 to 3.0 mg/kg, clonal expansion of both CD4+ and CD8+ blood T cells was observed from baseline to week 6. After ivuxolimab, expanded clones were on average more numerous among CD8+ T cells than among CD4+ T cells. Low levels of normalized T-cell clonal expansion were also shown by some nonresponding patients. Which antigens the clonally expanded peripheral T cells were specific for was not determined. In the 0.1-3.0 mg/kg groups, partial responders had among the lowest normalized peripheral clonal expansion, particularly in CD8+ T cells.

The trial excluded patients who had a history of autoimmune disease or who were on systemic immunosuppression. Peripheral blood for TCR sequencing was collected from all dose cohorts at baseline, on cycle 4 day 1, and on cycle 7 day 1. The samples were drawn from a first-in-human, open-label, multicenter phase I dose-escalation trial of ivuxolimab. Adults with locally advanced or metastatic head and neck squamous cell, hepatocellular, melanoma or renal cell carcinoma were enrolled in the trial. CD4+ and CD8+ T cells were sorted separately from peripheral blood before TCR sequencing. On this clone: Its target antigen remains unknown. Base qualities are not provided; no much larger clone lies one nucleotide away.

The CDR3 starts with the cysteine, ends with the phenylalanine, and has 14 residues. The DNA shown is the 42-base CDR3, in frame from base 1. The germline V gene encodes CDR1 SQVTM and CDR2 ANQGSEA. V lost 2 bases and J lost 0 bases, and the count of bases not matched to a germline gene is 4. To sequence the TCRbeta CDR3 region, genomic DNA was isolated from the sorted cells. The immunoSEQ Assay was used to sequence the TCRbeta CDR3 regions. This is the immuneACCESS table as TCRdb keeps it, with only in-frame sequences that have V and J called. A part of the clones is gone; compared with another copy, unresolved V genes explain less than half, and the rest is unexplained. The sample table contains around 15,000 clones; only one count was recorded for over 75% of them. About 32% of the sample belongs to the ten largest clones.

This sequence uses TRBV29-1 and TRBJ2-7, with 7 middle bases fitting TRBD2. The sample here was CD4+ or CD8+ T cells sorted from blood, taken in a trial of the OX40 agonist ivuxolimab. This receptor was identified in an adult with an advanced solid tumor such as melanoma, head and neck, liver or kidney cancer. CDR3 loop: CSVETASGSYEQYF. The DNA sequence is TGCAGCGTTGAAACGGCTAGCGGCTCCTACGAGCAGTACTTC.